Listed below are T cell receptor beta chains from one sample, sequenced in a study of early T cells in non-severe SARS-CoV-2 infection. TCRdb reanalysed the 5' RACE reads using MiXCR and keeps one entry per CDR3 protein. The sample consists of tens of thousands of distinct CDR3 sequences, around 15% of them appearing once. The source material was whole blood. These receptors were obtained from an adult who was a healthcare worker with PCR-confirmed SARS-CoV-2 infection or an uninfected control (not recorded which). The CDR3 runs from the conserved cysteine through the conserved F or W. Each record gives: J gene, clone size, V gene, CDR3 protein. Where a row states a size, it is once, few, many or the class of an expanded clone; other rows omit it.

>TRBJ2-3|few|TRBV20-1
CSAIAGGNTDTQYF
>TRBJ1-4|NA|TRBV6-5
CASSRQGRRGSNEKLFF
>TRBJ2-1|few|TRBV29-1
CSVPTGGVSNEQFF
>TRBJ1-1|NA|TRBV9
CASGLQGGTEAFF
>TRBJ1-1|NA|TRBV28
CASSGIGTGRTEAFF
>TRBJ1-1|NA|TRBV15
CATSFDRNTEAFF
>TRBJ1-6|NA|TRBV15
CATSRDGRRYNSPLHF
>TRBJ1-2|few|TRBV4-1
CASSQRQGYGYTF
>TRBJ1-5|few|TRBV3-1
CASSQGLVGQPQHF
>TRBJ2-1|few|TRBV24-1
CATSPGQSSNNEQFF
>TRBJ1-1|NA|TRBV20-1
CSARVAGLNTEAFF
>TRBJ2-3|NA|TRBV29-1
CSARVTDTQYF
>TRBJ2-3|NA|TRBV10-1
CASSELASDTQYF
>TRBJ1-1|NA|TRBV4-1
CASSQGGRIEAFF
>TRBJ1-6|NA|TRBV5-1
CASSLGAGQAVPPLQF
>TRBJ1-6|NA|TRBV11-2
CASTIAGRGTHNSPLHF
>TRBJ1-4|NA|TRBV18
CASSPKPADGEKLFF
>TRBJ2-3|NA|TRBV4-2
CASSQATRMAQYF
>TRBJ2-1|few|TRBV24-1
CATSVGTSGGLTYNEQFF
>TRBJ1-2|many|TRBV20-1
CSAASGVAGYTF
>TRBJ1-1|few|TRBV24-1
CATSDGGVEAFF
>TRBJ1-1|few|TRBV20-1
CSALPHGFMNTEAFF
>TRBJ1-1|few|TRBV6-5
CASSWDRGTEAFF
>TRBJ1-5|NA|TRBV20-1
CSARGEFSNQPQHF
>TRBJ2-3|NA|TRBV5-4
CASSLWTSADTQYF
>TRBJ2-1|NA|TRBV4-1
CASSQSPARGVSSYNEQFF
>TRBJ2-2|few|TRBV14
CASSQLNTGRAGELFF
>TRBJ1-1|few|TRBV5-8
CASSPERTEAFF
>TRBJ1-1|many|TRBV3-1
CASSQGTGGAFF
>TRBJ1-1|NA|TRBV10-2
CASRRTELNTEAFF
>TRBJ2-4|NA|TRBV12-3/TRBV12-4
CASSGRQGLLAKNIQYF
>TRBJ2-5|NA|TRBV7-2
CASTISGRKETQYF
>TRBJ1-1|few|TRBV2
CASSDGLNAEAFF
>TRBJ1-1|many|TRBV3-1
CASNQQGGRTEAFF